This entry describes one T cell receptor (beta chain). Its specificity is unknown. The sample is drawn from a study of cytomegalovirus exposure and HLA in healthy donors. Regarding the study as a whole: Researchers reported from a later analysis that most CMV-associated TCR beta chains appeared HLA-restricted. Reportedly, diagnosis of cytomegalovirus status by the classifier showed high specificity and sensitivity.

V lost 10 bases to trimming and J lost 1 base; unmatched junction nucleotides: 3. The CDR3 extends over 13 amino acids. Germline CDR1 and CDR2: LNHDA and SQIVND (reference sequence). Use of 60 Vbeta and 13 Jbeta primers characterized the PCR. Here immunoSEQ multiplex PCR was the method, and the copy in TCRdb shows in-frame clones only, minus some. Here the sample spans around 150,000 clones, 80% being singletons. These donors, healthy bone marrow donors, were studied. The source of this sequence is a human donor in good health. Material for sequencing was PBMCs. The rearrangement uses TRBV19 and TRBJ2-5; 10 bases map to TRBD1. The CDR3 is CATRDRGQETQYF. DNA for the CDR3: TGTGCCACCCGGGACAGGGGCCAAGAGACCCAGTACTTC.